This is a list of T cell receptor beta chains from one sample in a study of technical replicates of blood from a handful of donors. Repertoires were generated with immunoSEQ multiplex PCR, while TCRdb's copy carries only in-frame clones and drops some. Altogether around 93,000 clones are present, less than 95% being singletons, with the ten largest covering less than 0.35%. Material for sequencing was T cells isolated from PBMCs. Source of these receptors: a human donor in good health. Each CDR3 is given with its conserved first and last residue. Each record gives: D gene, clone size, V gene, J gene, CDR3 protein, CDR3 DNA. The D gene is left open where the match is weak. For some rows the clone size is stated as once, few or many, or as a class when expanded; others skip it.

-	once	TRBV29-1	TRBJ1-4	CSVTRGSEKLFF	TGCAGCGTTACCCGGGGATCGGAAAAACTGTTTTTT
-	-	TRBV19	TRBJ2-1	CASSPTPYSSNEQFF	TGTGCCAGTAGTCCCACCCCATACTCCTCCAATGAGCAGTTCTTC
-	once	TRBV13	TRBJ2-5	CASSLDSNFQETQYF	TGTGCCAGCAGCCTCGACAGCAACTTCCAAGAGACCCAGTACTTC
-	-	TRBV6-5	TRBJ2-7	CASSFSTSKPYEQYF	TGTGCCAGCAGTTTCTCGACTAGTAAACCCTACGAGCAGTACTTC
-	-	TRBV6-6	TRBJ1-2	CASSTPTLDGYTF	TGTGCCAGCAGCACCCCAACTCTAGACGGCTACACCTTC
-	-	TRBV6-5	TRBJ2-5	CASSSTVYQETQYF	TGTGCCAGCAGTTCAACAGTATACCAAGAGACCCAGTACTTC
TRBD1	-	TRBV9	TRBJ1-2	CASSDGNEFGTGPFNYGYTF	TGTGCCAGCAGCGACGGCAATGAGTTCGGGACAGGCCCCTTTAACTATGGCTACACCTTC
TRBD2	-	TRBV27	TRBJ2-7	CASSQGLAFTYEQYF	TGTGCCAGCAGTCAAGGACTAGCTTTTACCTACGAGCAGTACTTC
-	-	TRBV27	TRBJ2-5	CASSSQETQYF	TGTGCCAGCAGTTCTCAAGAGACCCAGTACTTC
TRBD1	-	TRBV7-9	TRBJ1-1	CASSYGTAVEAFF	TGTGCCAGCAGCTACGGGACAGCCGTTGAAGCTTTCTTT
-	-	TRBV21-1	TRBJ1-1	CASSKGGEAFF	TGTGCCAGCAGCAAAGGGGGCGAAGCTTTCTTT
TRBD1	-	TRBV7-9	TRBJ2-7	CASSLPGQGFYEQYF	TGTGCCAGCAGCCTGCCGGGACAGGGTTTTTACGAGCAGTACTTC
-	-	TRBV27	TRBJ2-7	CASSLGGFIEQYF	TGTGCCAGCAGTTTAGGGGGGTTCATCGAGCAGTACTTC
-	-	TRBV30	TRBJ1-5	CAWSGKAAVTYQPQHF	TGTGCCTGGAGTGGGAAGGCGGCCGTCACCTATCAGCCCCAGCATTTT
TRBD2	-	TRBV27	TRBJ2-7	CASSPRLAEFYEQYF	TGTGCCAGCAGTCCCAGACTAGCGGAGTTTTACGAGCAGTACTTC
-	-	TRBV20-1	TRBJ2-3	CSLEGTDTQYF	TGCAGTCTGGAGGGGACAGATACGCAGTATTTT
-	-	TRBV30	TRBJ1-2	CAWSVGAGYTF	TGTGCCTGGAGCGTAGGGGCGGGCTACACCTTC
-	-	TRBV19	TRBJ2-1	CASSIGWERSYNEQFF	TGTGCCAGTAGTATAGGCTGGGAGAGGTCCTACAATGAGCAGTTCTTC
TRBD1	-	TRBV27	TRBJ2-2	CASSTSLGQGVNTGELFF	TGTGCCAGCAGTACGTCCCTGGGACAGGGGGTGAACACCGGGGAGCTGTTTTTT
TRBD2	-	TRBV28	TRBJ2-7	CASSPGGGQLDEQYF	TGTGCCAGCAGCCCCGGGGGGGGGCAATTGGACGAGCAGTACTTC
TRBD1	-	TRBV9	TRBJ1-4	CASSAGTDNEKLFF	TGTGCCAGCAGCGCCGGGACAGATAATGAAAAACTGTTTTTT
TRBD2	-	TRBV2	TRBJ2-3	CASRGLAVDTDTQYF	TGTGCCAGCAGGGGACTAGCGGTGGACACAGATACGCAGTATTTT
-	once	TRBV7-9	TRBJ1-1	CADTDSNTEAFF	TGTGCCGATACCGACAGTAACACTGAAGCTTTCTTT
-	-	TRBV18	TRBJ2-3	CASSPVAGNTDTQYF	TGTGCCAGCTCACCCGTCGCGGGGAACACAGATACGCAGTATTTT
-	-	TRBV27	TRBJ2-1	CASSLTREEQFF	TGTGCCAGCAGTTTGACTAGGGAAGAGCAGTTCTTC
-	-	TRBV25-1	TRBJ1-1	CASNGGGNTEAFF	TGTGCCAGCAATGGAGGCGGGAACACTGAAGCTTTCTTT
TRBD1	-	TRBV29-1	TRBJ2-1	CSVEGTGLNEQFF	TGCAGCGTTGAAGGGACAGGGCTGAATGAGCAGTTCTTC